This TCR beta chain was found in a study of STAT5B mutations in CD4+ large granular lymphocyte leukemia (dated by TCRdb to 2021 to 2024). Study-wide context: Among healthy controls, the CDR3 'QG' motif was associated with a particular HLA allele. The study compared the TCRbeta repertoires of patients with CD4+ T-cell large granular lymphocyte leukemia against those of healthy blood donors. Flow cytometry performed on FACSCanto II or FACSVerse showed that the purified fractions had more than 95% purity among lymphocytes. General findings and caveats noted by the study authors: Enrichment of TRBV06-family usage was observed among the top patient clones (8/27) relative to healthy controls (2/35). Greater clonality appeared to be present in CD4-sorted patient repertoires than in healthy CD4+ repertoires, and the difference was retained after the putative leukemic clones were removed. The data were not HLA-matched, and the higher clonality in CD4+ T-LGLL than in CD8+ T-LGLL could be due to the relatively small sample size. Main leukemic clonotypes were private to each patient, although about a quarter of the main leukemic clonotypes were found at low frequency in the non-leukemic repertoires of other patients.

The immunoSEQ assay at survey resolution was applied to genomic DNA for sequencing of TCRbeta rearrangements. As for the authors' bioinformatics: A lowest detectable productive clonotype frequency of 2.59 x 10-5 was observed in the TCR sequencing data. Only productive TCRbeta rearrangements, defined as complete and in-frame sequences, were included in the analyses. Simpson clonality, calculated in the immunoSEQ Analyzer version 3.0, was used as the measure of sample clonality. Clones were binned by frequency as very rare, small, medium, large (1-20%) or hyperexpanded (>20%). OLGA 1.2.3 estimated generation probabilities, VDJtools produced V-gene circos plots, VDJdb was queried for specificities, and GLIPH identified CDR3 motifs. In its TCRdb copy, this immuneACCESS table keeps in-frame sequences only and misses some clones. Where compared with another copy, unresolved V genes explain less than half of these, and the others have no known cause. The V and J calls and clone size are taken from that table; D and trimming were inferred from the DNA. Within this sample are some 19,000 clones, with 60% to 80% of them counted one time only. Approximately 28% of the sample rests with the top ten.

The CDR3 runs 16 residues from the cysteine to the phenylalanine. Just CDR3 DNA is preserved here, 48 bases in frame from base 1. Reading the germline V gene (reference sequence) gives CDR1 SEHNR and CDR2 FQNEAQ. V is cut back by 2 bases and J by 9 bases, with 12 bases in the junction unmatched. The healthy control group was made up of some 38 blood donors, and the Finnish Red Cross blood service supplied their buffy coats. All TCR-sequenced material derived from peripheral blood: patient blood samples and healthy donor buffy coats. Peripheral blood mononuclear cells were isolated by Ficoll-Hypaque gradient centrifugation. For the healthy controls, CD4+ cells were obtained from buffy coats by magnetic purification. The Gentra Puregene Cell and Tissue kit was used for genomic DNA extraction, and quantification was performed on a Qubit 2.0 fluorometer. In this sample, this clone turned up once. This receptor's antigen is unknown. Base quality data are lacking; no much larger clone is found one base away.

The chain joins TRBV7-9 to TRBJ2-7; the junction holds 11 bases that match TRBD1. This TCR was sampled from a human donor in good health. The specimen was CD4+ T cells from blood buffy coats. The sequence in DNA is TGTGCCAGCAGCTTATCCCCCGGGACAGGGGGGGGCGTGCAGTACTTC. It codes for CASSLSPGTGGGVQYF. The reference TRBV7-9 and TRBJ2-7 proteins fill in what lies around the CDR3, so the full variable domain reads DTGVSQNPRHKITKRGQNVTFRCDPISEHNRLYWYRQTLGQGPEFLTYFQNEAQLEKSRLLSDRFSAERPKGSFSTLEIQRTEQGDSAMYLCASSLSPGTGGGVQYFGPGTRLTVT.